Included here is one T cell receptor (beta chain) sequence, with context. Its antigen remains unidentified. The data belong to a study of cytomegalovirus exposure and HLA in healthy donors. The overall study: There were 100 million to 130 million unique TCR beta sequences, drawn from approximately 190 million T cells, in an earlier analysis. Regarding the study as a whole: Cytomegalovirus association was listed for 164 TCR beta chains.

This CDR3 has 14 amino acids. With V trimmed by 10 bases and J by 0 bases, 7 bases remained unmatched. Germline V gene data show CDR1 as SEHNR and CDR2 as FQNEAQ (reference sequence). The primer mix had 60 Vbeta and 13 Jbeta primers. As originally analysed: In a later analysis, around 11 million of about 80 million unique beta chains occurred in at least two donors. Repertoires were generated with immunoSEQ multiplex PCR, while TCRdb's copy carries only in-frame clones and drops some. V and J calls and clone size come straight from that table; D and trimming were deduced from the DNA. Counted here are 85,000 to 100,000 clones, 64% occurring once; the ten biggest clones make up 2% to 2.5%.

Material: PBMCs. The TCR sequence derives from a human donor in good health. The chain couples TRBV7-9 to TRBJ2-3; 7 bases match TRBD1. This CDR3 reads CATSGGASTDTQYF. CDR3 coding DNA: TGTGCCACCTCAGGGGGAGCTAGCACAGATACGCAGTATTTT.